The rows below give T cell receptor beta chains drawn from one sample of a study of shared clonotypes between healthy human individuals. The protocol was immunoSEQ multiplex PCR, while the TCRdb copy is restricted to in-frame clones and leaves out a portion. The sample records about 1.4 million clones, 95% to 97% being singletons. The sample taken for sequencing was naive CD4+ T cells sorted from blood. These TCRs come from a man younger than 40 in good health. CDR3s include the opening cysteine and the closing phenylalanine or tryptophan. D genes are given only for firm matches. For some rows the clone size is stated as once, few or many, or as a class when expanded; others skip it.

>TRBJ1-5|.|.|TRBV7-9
CASSRMGNQPQHF
TGTGCCAGCAGTCGGATGGGCAATCAGCCCCAGCATTTT
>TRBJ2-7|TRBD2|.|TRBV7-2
CASSGTSGILSYEQYF
TGTGCCAGCAGCGGGACTAGCGGGATCCTGTCCTACGAGCAGTACTTC
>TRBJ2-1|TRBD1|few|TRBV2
CASSEGQYSEFF
TGTGCCAGCAGTGAGGGACAGTATTCGGAGTTCTTC
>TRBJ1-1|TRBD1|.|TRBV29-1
CSVGRTGPTEAFF
TGCAGCGTTGGCCGGACAGGACCCACTGAAGCTTTCTTT
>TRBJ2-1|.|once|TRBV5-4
CASSTSSYNEQFF
TGTGCCAGCAGCACGAGCTCCTACAATGAGCAGTTCTTC
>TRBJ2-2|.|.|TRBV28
CASRGVGTGELFF
TGTGCCAGCAGGGGGGTAGGCACCGGGGAGCTGTTTTTT
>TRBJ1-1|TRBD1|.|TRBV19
CASRRDRGSSTEAFF
TGTGCCAGTAGAAGGGACAGGGGGAGTTCCACTGAAGCTTTCTTT
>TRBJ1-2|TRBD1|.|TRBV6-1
CASSELGTGYTNYGYTF
TGTGCCAGCAGTGAACTCGGGACAGGTTATACTAACTATGGCTACACCTTC
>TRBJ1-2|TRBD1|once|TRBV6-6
CASKEGDRARYGYTF
TGTGCCAGCAAGGAGGGTGACAGGGCCCGCTATGGCTACACCTTC
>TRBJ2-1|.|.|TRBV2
CASSGQPSYNEQFF
TGTGCCAGCAGTGGACAGCCCTCCTACAATGAGCAGTTCTTC
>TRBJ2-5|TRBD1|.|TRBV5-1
CASSPQGAREETQYF
TGCGCCAGCAGCCCACAGGGGGCGCGAGAAGAGACCCAGTACTTC
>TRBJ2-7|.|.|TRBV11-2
CASSLDGQGWYEQYF
TGTGCCAGCAGCTTAGACGGGCAGGGGTGGTACGAGCAGTACTTC
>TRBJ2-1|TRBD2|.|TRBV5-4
CASRLRAGDGGEQFF
TGTGCCAGCAGGTTGCGAGCGGGAGATGGGGGTGAGCAGTTCTTC
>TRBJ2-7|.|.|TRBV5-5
CASSLVPSGFRGYEQYF
TGTGCCAGCAGCTTGGTGCCTAGCGGCTTCAGGGGTTACGAGCAGTACTTC
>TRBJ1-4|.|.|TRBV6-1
CASREVGNEKLFF
TGTGCCAGCAGGGAGGTGGGGAATGAAAAACTGTTTTTT
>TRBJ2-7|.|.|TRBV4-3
CASSQVSGSGLSYEQYF
TGCGCCAGCAGCCAAGTTTCGGGGTCAGGTCTCTCCTACGAGCAGTACTTC
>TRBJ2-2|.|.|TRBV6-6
CASSYTAPRTTGELFF
TGTGCCAGCAGTTACACGGCTCCGAGGACGACCGGGGAGCTGTTTTTT
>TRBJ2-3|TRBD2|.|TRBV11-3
CASSPGGGGTSAGDTQYF
TGTGCCAGCAGCCCTGGAGGGGGGGGGACTAGCGCCGGAGATACGCAGTATTTT
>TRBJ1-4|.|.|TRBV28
CASSSPHTTNEKLFF
TGTGCCAGCAGTTCCCCTCATACGACTAATGAAAAACTGTTTTTT
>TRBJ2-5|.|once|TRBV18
CASSPRDLQETQYF
TGTGCCAGCTCACCACGGGACCTTCAAGAGACCCAGTACTTC
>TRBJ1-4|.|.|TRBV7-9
CASRPDRQATNEKLFF
TGTGCCAGCAGACCCGACAGGCAGGCAACTAATGAAAAACTGTTTTTT
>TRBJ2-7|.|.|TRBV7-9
CASSFPGLSSYEQYF
TGTGCCAGCAGCTTTCCGGGGCTAAGCTCCTACGAGCAGTACTTC
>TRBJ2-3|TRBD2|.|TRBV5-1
CASSLGLAGAGTDTQYF
TGCGCCAGCAGCTTGGGGCTAGCGGGAGCGGGGACAGATACGCAGTATTTT
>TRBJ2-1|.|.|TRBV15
CATSQGTGTYNEQFF
TGTGCCACCAGCCAAGGTACAGGGACCTACAATGAGCAGTTCTTC
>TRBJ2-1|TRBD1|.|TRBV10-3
CAISESGQAGDEQFF
TGTGCCATCAGTGAGTCGGGACAGGCTGGCGATGAGCAGTTCTTC
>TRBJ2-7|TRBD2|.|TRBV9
CASSVADFGAGDHEQYF
TGTGCCAGCAGCGTAGCGGACTTTGGAGCGGGAGATCACGAGCAGTACTTC
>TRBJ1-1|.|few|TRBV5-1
CASSLGSANTEAFF
TGCGCCAGCAGCTTGGGGTCCGCGAACACTGAAGCTTTCTTT
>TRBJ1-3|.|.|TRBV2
CASSAETAGDTIYF
TGTGCCAGCAGTGCGGAGACAGCCGGGGACACCATATATTTT
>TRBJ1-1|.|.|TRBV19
CASSTSTVSTEAFF
TGTGCCAGTAGTACGTCCACAGTGAGCACTGAAGCTTTCTTT
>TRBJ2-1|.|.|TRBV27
CASSLFLGWSSYNEQFF
TGTGCCAGCAGTTTATTCCTTGGTTGGAGCTCCTACAATGAGCAGTTCTTC
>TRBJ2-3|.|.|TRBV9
CASSVLLTDTQYF
TGTGCCAGCAGCGTACTGTTAACAGATACGCAGTATTTT
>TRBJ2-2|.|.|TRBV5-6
CASSLVASGELFF
TGTGCCAGCAGCTTGGTAGCCTCCGGGGAGCTGTTTTTT
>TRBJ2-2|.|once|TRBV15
CATSGPKAGTKNTGELFF
TGTGCCACCAGCGGACCGAAGGCCGGGACAAAGAACACCGGGGAGCTGTTTTTT
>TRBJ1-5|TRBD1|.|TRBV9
CASSEGTGNQPQHF
TGTGCCAGCAGCGAAGGGACAGGGAATCAGCCCCAGCATTTT
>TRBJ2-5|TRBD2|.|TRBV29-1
CSVEELAGVGTQYF
TGCAGCGTTGAAGAACTAGCGGGAGTGGGGACCCAGTACTTC
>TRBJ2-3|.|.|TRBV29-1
CSVGAEHISTDTQYF
TGCAGCGTTGGTGCAGAACACATAAGCACAGATACGCAGTATTTT
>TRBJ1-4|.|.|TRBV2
CASSGQFGNEKLFF
TGTGCCAGCAGTGGACAGTTTGGCAATGAAAAACTGTTTTTT
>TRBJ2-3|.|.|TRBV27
CASSFGSGGLITDTQYF
TGTGCCAGCAGTTTTGGTAGCGGAGGGCTCATCACAGATACGCAGTATTTT
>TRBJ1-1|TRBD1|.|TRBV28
CASSYSAGGNTEAFF
TGTGCCAGCAGCTACAGCGCAGGGGGCAATACTGAAGCTTTCTTT
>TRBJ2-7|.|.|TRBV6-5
CASSFWQGPPYEQYF
TGTGCCAGCAGTTTCTGGCAGGGCCCACCCTACGAGCAGTACTTC
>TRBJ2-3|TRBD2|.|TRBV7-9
CASSLAGTITDTQYF
TGTGCCAGCAGCTTAGCTGGGACTATCACAGATACGCAGTATTTT
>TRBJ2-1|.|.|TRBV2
CASTQDYSEEQFF
TGTGCCAGCACCCAGGACTACTCTGAGGAGCAGTTCTTC
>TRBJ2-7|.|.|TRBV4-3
CASSQDTWEPYEQYF
TGCGCCAGCAGCCAAGATACTTGGGAACCCTACGAGCAGTACTTC
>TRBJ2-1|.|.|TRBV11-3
CASSQFSQQSSYNEQFF
TGTGCCAGCAGCCAATTCAGCCAACAGAGCTCCTACAATGAGCAGTTCTTC
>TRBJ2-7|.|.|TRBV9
CASSVAGGGPYEQYF
TGTGCCAGCAGCGTAGCAGGGGGAGGGCCCTACGAGCAGTACTTC
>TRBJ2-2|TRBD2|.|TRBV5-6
CASSFELAGATGELFF
TGTGCCAGCAGCTTTGAGCTAGCGGGAGCCACCGGGGAGCTGTTTTTT
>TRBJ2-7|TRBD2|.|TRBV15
CATRASGRYEQYF
TGTGCCACCAGAGCCAGCGGGAGATACGAGCAGTACTTC
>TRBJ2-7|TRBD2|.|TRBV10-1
CASSEREGPSYEQYF
TGCGCCAGCAGTGAGCGGGAGGGCCCTTCCTACGAGCAGTACTTC
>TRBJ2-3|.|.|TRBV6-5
CASSYFFSAADTQYF
TGTGCCAGCAGTTATTTTTTCTCTGCCGCAGATACGCAGTATTTT
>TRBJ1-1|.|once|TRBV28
CASKPNGSRERAFF
TGTGCCAGCAAACCGAACGGGAGTCGGGAACGAGCTTTCTTT
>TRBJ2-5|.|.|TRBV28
CASSRVFEETQYF
TGTGCCAGCAGTAGGGTGTTCGAAGAGACCCAGTACTTC